This entry lists 19 T cell receptor beta chains sequenced from one sample in a study of blood T cell repertoires in COVID-19. Assay used: immunoSEQ multiplex PCR; TCRdb lists only in-frame clones, some missing. Among about 380,000 clones listed, about 87% were seen once. Sequencing used PBMCs or T cells enriched from blood (not recorded which). The receptors stem from a man aged 30 to 39 who had recovered from COVID-19.

The V and J genes are TRBV25-1 and TRBJ2-2, with no clear D. The CDR3 length is 16 residues. Germline V gene lookup returns CDR1 MGHDK and CDR2 SYGVNS. Between the trimmed V and J ends, which lost 6 bases and 3 bases, there was a span of 17 bases. The CDR3 loop is CASSHLRGPDTGELFF. The CDR3 DNA follows: TGTGCCAGCAGCCACCTTCGCGGCCCCGACACCGGGGAGCTGTTTTTT.

V and J are TRBV2 and TRBJ1-4; D remains unclear. CDR1 SNHLY and CDR2 FYNNEI come from the germline V gene. Trimming shortened V by 2 bases and J by 3 bases, and 7 bases separated the two germline ends. The CDR3 is 14 residues long. The CDR3 here is CASSEIIANEKLFF. The CDR3 DNA reads as TGTGCCAGCAGTGAAATTATTGCTAATGAAAAACTGTTTTTT.

The chain recombines TRBV15 with TRBJ2-3; 10 bases fit TRBD1. V gave up 2 bases and J gave up 0 bases; unmatched junction bases: 11. The CDR3 totals 19 residues. Germline CDR1 is LNHNV and CDR2 is YYDKDF (reference sequence). The CDR3 coding sequence is TGTGCCACCAGCAGACTCCGACAGGGGGCCATTTTCAGCACAGATACGCAGTATTTT. Translation gives CATSRLRQGAIFSTDTQYF.

The chain uses TRBV5-1 and TRBJ2-5; TRBD2 is a possible D gene (6 bases). The CDR3 consists of 13 residues. The germline CDR1 and CDR2 sequences are SGHRS and YFSETQ. Between the trimmed V and J ends, which lost 5 bases and 5 bases, there was a span of 13 bases. The CDR3 here is CASRSSVDETQYF. The DNA for the CDR3 is TGCGCCAGCAGGTCTAGCGTGGACGAGACCCAGTACTTC.

This chain connects TRBV18 to TRBJ1-5, with 8 bases lining up with TRBD1. This CDR3 spans 15 amino acids. Trimming removed 3 bases from V and 5 bases from J; junction bases left unmatched: 6. Looked up from germline, CDR1 is KGHSH and CDR2 is LQKENI. The CDR3 region has the DNA TGTGCCAGCTCACCCACCGGGACAGGCGATCAGCCCCAGCATTTT. Translating it yields CASSPTGTGDQPQHF. The variable domain in full, with the rest retrieved from reference TRBV18 and TRBJ1-5, is NAGVMQNPRHLVRRRGQEARLRCSPMKGHSHVYWYRQLPEEGLKFMVYLQKENIIDESGMPKERFSAEFPKEGPSILRIQQVVRGDSAAYFCASSPTGTGDQPQHFGDGTRLSIL.

The chain employs TRBV7-2 and TRBJ2-7; TRBD1 is a possible D gene (5 bases). Trimming removed 0 bases at V and 6 bases at J, with 6 bases between. Germline V CDR1 and CDR2: SGHTA, FQGNSA. The CDR3 has 12 residues. CDR3 amino acids: CASSLAGVEQYF. The CDR3 nucleotides read TGTGCCAGCAGCTTAGCAGGGGTCGAGCAGTACTTC.

The chain employs TRBV4-3 and TRBJ2-2, with TRBD2 identical over 7 bases. Germline V gene sequence: CDR1 LGHNA, CDR2 YSLEER. The CDR3 totals 17 residues. Unmatched junction bases numbered 8, after V lost 4 bases and J lost 0 bases. Written as DNA, the CDR3 is TGCGCCAGCAGCCGCATGACTAGCTTCGCGAACACCGGGGAGCTGTTTTTT. Its translation is CASSRMTSFANTGELFF.

V usage is TRBV7-9 and J usage is TRBJ1-1; a possible D gene is TRBD1 (6 bases). This CDR3 comprises 14 residues. Trimming pared 5 bases from V and 0 bases from J, leaving 10 bases between. CDR1 and CDR2 (germline): SEHNR, FQNEAQ (reference sequence). The CDR3 region has the DNA TGTGCCAGCAGCACCAGGGGATTGAACACTGAAGCTTTCTTT. It encodes CASSTRGLNTEAFF. The entire variable domain, with the rest obtained from reference TRBV7-9 and TRBJ1-1, is as follows: DTGVSQNPRHKITKRGQNVTFRCDPISEHNRLYWYRQTLGQGPEFLTYFQNEAQLEKSRLLSDRFSAERPKGSFSTLEIQRTEQGDSAMYLCASSTRGLNTEAFFGQGTRLTVV.

V and J are TRBV27 and TRBJ1-2; 7 bases line up with TRBD1. The CDR3 is made up of 14 amino acids. CDR1 and CDR2 (germline): MNHEY, SMNVEV (reference sequence). J lost 4 bases, V lost 2 bases, and 4 bases had no gene match. The CDR3 protein is CASSLKGAPYGYTF. DNA of the CDR3: TGTGCCAGCAGTTTAAAGGGGGCGCCCTATGGCTACACCTTC.

This clone was detected a few times. This rearrangement joins TRBV5-8 to TRBJ1-2, with 7 bases lining up with TRBD1. The CDR3 covers 15 residues. Trimming took 2 bases from V and 0 from J; bases not matched to a gene: 4. Germline CDR1 is SGHTS and CDR2 is YDEGEE. As DNA, the CDR3 is TGTGCCAGCAGCTTTGGGACAGCATCTAACTATGGCTACACCTTC. It yields the protein CASSFGTASNYGYTF.

The chain carries TRBV11-2 and TRBJ1-6; the match to TRBD1 covers 7 bases. The CDR3 length is 17 residues. Looked up from germline, CDR1 is SGHAT and CDR2 is FQNNGV. Trimming cost V 1 base and J 1 base; bases outside gene matches: 4. As DNA, the CDR3 is TGTGCCAGCAGCTTAGTGATGGACAGGTCCTATAATTCACCCCTCCACTTT. Amino acid sequence: CASSLVMDRSYNSPLHF. Using reference TRBV11-2 and TRBJ1-6 for the parts outside the CDR3, the full variable domain is EAGVAQSPRYKIIEKRQSVAFWCNPISGHATLYWYQQILGQGPKLLIQFQNNGVVDDSQLPKDRFSAERLKGVDSTLKIQPAKLEDSAVYLCASSLVMDRSYNSPLHFGNGTRLTVT.

This chain joins TRBV30 and TRBJ1-4; possible D gene TRBD1, 5 bases. From germline, CDR1 is GTSNPN and CDR2 SVGIG (reference sequence). The CDR3 extends over 14 amino acids. The V and J ends lost 0 bases and 4 bases respectively, with 9 bases between them. The CDR3 coding sequence is TGTGCCTGGAGTGTCGACAGTTTTAATGAAAAACTGTTTTTT. Translation: CAWSVDSFNEKLFF. The full variable domain, its missing parts supplied by reference TRBV30 and TRBJ1-4, is SQTIHQWPATLVQPVGSPLSLECTVEGTSNPNLYWYRQAAGRGLQLLFYSVGIGQISSEVPQNLSASRPQDRQFILSSKKLLLSDSGFYLCAWSVDSFNEKLFFGSGTQLSVL.

The genes are TRBV29-1 and TRBJ2-3; TRBD2 matches at 9 bases. The CDR3 contains 13 residues. CDR1 is SQVTM, CDR2 ANQGSEA, per germline. With V trimmed by 4 bases and J by 2 bases, 1 base remained unmatched. Here the CDR3 DNA reads TGCAGCGTTGCGGGACTAGCCACAGATACGCAGTATTTT. Its protein product is CSVAGLATDTQYF.

The V and J genes are TRBV7-8 and TRBJ2-5; TRBD1 aligns across 12 bases. The CDR3 totals 17 residues. J lost 5 bases, V lost 5 bases, and 12 bases had no gene match. From germline, CDR1 is SGHVS and CDR2 FQNEAQ. The CDR3 is CASSLGQGATKWETQYF. CDR3 bases: TGTGCCAGCAGCCTGGGACAGGGGGCAACGAAATGGGAGACCCAGTACTTC.

The chain joins TRBV7-9 to TRBJ1-5, with D possibly being TRBD1 (6 bases). The V end lost 1 base, the J end lost 2 bases, and 9 bases lay between the germline ends. Per the germline V gene, CDR1 is SEHNR and CDR2 is FQNEAQ (reference sequence). This CDR3 comprises 15 residues. CDR3 loop: CASSLDRDGNQPQHF. The CDR3 DNA reads as TGTGCCAGCAGCTTAGACAGGGACGGCAATCAGCCCCAGCATTTT.

The chain combines TRBV27 with TRBJ2-3; D gene ambiguous. Germline CDR1 reads MNHEY; CDR2 reads SMNVEV (reference sequence). This CDR3 comprises 14 residues. Trimming left V 7 bases short and J 0 bases short, with 11 bases between. The CDR3, as DNA: TGTGCCAGCAATACCTACCACAGCACAGATACGCAGTATTTT. Residues: CASNTYHSTDTQYF.

This clone was seen only once. The chain employs TRBV7-8 and TRBJ1-4; D gene ambiguous. V was shortened by 6 bases and J by 6 bases, with 11 bases between the two germline ends. CDR3 length: 13 amino acids. In germline, CDR1 is SGHVS, CDR2 FQNEAQ. The CDR3 loop reads CASRPQIDEKLFF. The CDR3 DNA is TGTGCCAGCAGACCCCAGATTGATGAAAAACTGTTTTTT.

This sequence joins TRBV2 and TRBJ2-5; D gene uncertain. The V and J ends lost 7 bases and 0 bases respectively, with 15 bases between them. The CDR3 contains 15 residues. Germline values: CDR1 SNHLY, CDR2 FYNNEI. The CDR3: CASKMGYPDQETQYF. The CDR3, as DNA: TGTGCCAGCAAGATGGGCTACCCCGACCAAGAGACCCAGTACTTC.

The V and J genes are TRBV13 and TRBJ1-1; a weak D match, TRBD1 (6 bases). V was cut by 5 bases and J by 3 bases, with 10 bases left in between. The V gene's germline CDR1 is PRHDT and CDR2 FYEKMQ (reference sequence). CDR3 length: 13 amino acids. Written as DNA, the CDR3 is TGTGCCAGCAGCACGCGGACAGACACTGAAGCTTTCTTT. The encoded protein is CASSTRTDTEAFF.